The rows below give T cell receptor beta chains drawn from one sample of a study of shared clonotypes between healthy human individuals. Assay used: immunoSEQ multiplex PCR; TCRdb lists only in-frame clones, some missing. The table includes 2 million to 2.5 million clones, 85% to 95% detected once. Specimen: naive CD4+ T cells from PBMCs. The receptors stem from a man aged 18 to 29 in good health. Some clones in this sample may be carry-over from other donors' samples. Each CDR3 is given with its conserved first and last residue.

CDR3 length	V gene	J gene	CDR3 protein
18	TRBV19	TRBJ2-6	CASSSRGASYSGANVLTF
15	TRBV7-9	TRBJ2-7	CASSLAVAGGREQYF
12	TRBV5-1	TRBJ2-1	CASSLNGGTSFF
19	TRBV5-1	TRBJ2-1	CASSFLGTSGSYSYNEQFF
14	TRBV28	TRBJ2-5	CASSLHSGLETQYF
13	TRBV10-3	TRBJ1-3	CAINLGSGNTIYF
14	TRBV25-1	TRBJ2-3	CASSRTGHVDTQYF
15	TRBV28	TRBJ2-5	CASSLGYGRGETQYF
15	TRBV28	TRBJ2-7	CASSFWTGGSYEQYF
15	TRBV6-5	TRBJ2-1	CASSPRTSGYNEQFF
18	TRBV4-3	TRBJ2-6	CASSQDGPSRSGANVLTF
19	TRBV5-1	TRBJ2-3	CASSLDFASGRWGTDTQYF
16	TRBV28	TRBJ2-1	CASSSSAGNSYNEQFF
15	TRBV7-3	TRBJ2-1	CASSLISGLYHEQFF
16	TRBV5-1	TRBJ2-3	CASSLYGPGGHDTQYF
15	TRBV28	TRBJ1-2	CASISWGHPNYGYTF
14	TRBV30	TRBJ1-1	CAWEGQLMNTEAFF
18	TRBV28	TRBJ2-7	CASSPMYSTGMISYEQYF
12	TRBV10-3	TRBJ2-7	CASRDFSYEQYF
15	TRBV19	TRBJ1-2	CASSIQGATNYGYTF
13	TRBV2	TRBJ1-1	CAKKTGTNTEAFF
15	TRBV9	TRBJ1-3	CASSAEGAAGNTIYF
16	TRBV27	TRBJ2-1	CASSLTSGRYGDEQFF
18	TRBV28	TRBJ2-6	CASRPGRGGDSGANVLTF
16	TRBV6-1	TRBJ1-5	CASSEGRQGNNQPQHF
17	TRBV7-2	TRBJ2-5	CASSLVSTSGMGETQYF
15	TRBV10-3	TRBJ1-1	CAISESDRGGTEAFF
13	TRBV6-1	TRBJ1-4	CASIRGPNEKLFF
12	TRBV28	TRBJ1-2	CASSGLSYGYTF